This T cell receptor beta chain was sequenced for a study of tumour-infiltrating T cells in Burkitt lymphoma. Study in general: This cohort included all epidemiological subtypes of Burkitt lymphoma. Overall and progression-free survival were predicted by productive clonality. Findings and limits, study-wide: Several public clonotypes recurred in numerous Burkitt lymphoma patients.

The CDR3 loop spans 16 amino acids. CDR1 is LGHNA, CDR2 YNFKEQ, per germline. V was pared by 0 bases and J by 3 bases, with 5 bases of the junction left unmatched. Clones were sequenced by immunoSEQ multiplex PCR, and TCRdb holds only the in-frame ones, with some missing. This sample has 920 or so clones; about 20% occur once, and the top ten carry 6.8%. Concerning this clone: What it binds is unknown.

The chain links TRBV4-2 to TRBJ2-5; 9 positions agree with TRBD1. The source of this sequence is a human donor with Burkitt lymphoma. The sequencing input was tumor tissue. The DNA of the CDR3 is TGTGCCAGCAGCCAAGAGGTCCGGACAGGGGAAGAGACCCAGTACTTC. Encoded protein: CASSQEVRTGEETQYF.